This TCR beta chain was sequenced during a study of blood T cell repertoires in COVID-19. Looking at the study overall: From T cells, B-cell-depleted T cells, or PBMCs came the material, which was cDNA or gDNA.

The germline CDR1 and CDR2 sequences are SGHNT and YYREEE (reference sequence). This CDR3 is 15 amino acids long. The V and J ends lost 0 bases and 0 bases respectively, with 6 bases between them. Original analysis: Estimated nucleated cell counts came from reference gene primer amplification. Sequencing was performed with immunoSEQ multiplex PCR; in TCRdb, only in-frame clones are kept and a portion is missing. D and trimming come from the DNA, and the V and J calls and clone size come from that table. Here the sample spans about 230,000 clones, roughly four fifths being singletons. V gene TRBV5-4 combines with J gene TRBJ2-2; D unresolved. The sequenced sample was peripheral blood. The clonotype was recovered from a woman between 45 and 65 years old with acute or convalescent COVID-19. The CDR3 is CASSLDRANTGELFF. CDR3 nucleotide sequence: TGTGCCAGCAGCTTGGATCGCGCGAACACCGGGGAGCTGTTTTTT.